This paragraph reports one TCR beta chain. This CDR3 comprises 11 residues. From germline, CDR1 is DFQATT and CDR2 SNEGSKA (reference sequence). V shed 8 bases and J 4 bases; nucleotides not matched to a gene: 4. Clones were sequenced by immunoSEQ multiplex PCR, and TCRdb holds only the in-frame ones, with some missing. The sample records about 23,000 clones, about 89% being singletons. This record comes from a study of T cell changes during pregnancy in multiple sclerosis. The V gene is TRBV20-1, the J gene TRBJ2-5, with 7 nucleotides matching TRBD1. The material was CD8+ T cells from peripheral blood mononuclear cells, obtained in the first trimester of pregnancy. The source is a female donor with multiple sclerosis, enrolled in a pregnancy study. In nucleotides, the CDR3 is TGCAGTTGCCGGGACAGAGAGACCCAGTACTTC. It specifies CSCRDRETQYF.